Each of the 10 T cell receptor beta chains below was sequenced from the same sample in a study of blood T cell repertoires in COVID-19 (TCRdb year 2020). The library was made by the immunoSEQ multiplex PCR assay. TCRdb mirrors the immuneACCESS table, restricted to in-frame sequences. Some clones are absent from its copies; in checked studies, under half trace to an unresolved V gene, and the reason for the others is unknown. The sample table holds some 150,000 clones, of which 80% to 90% were seen once. The ten largest clonotypes hold around 7.2% of the sample. The material sequenced was peripheral blood. The source of these receptors is a woman aged 45 to 65 in a cohort sampled during active or convalescent COVID-19.

The chain is built from TRBV11-2 and TRBJ1-5; 7 bases map to TRBD1. Germline V lookup: CDR1 SGHAT, CDR2 FQNNGV. The CDR3 extends over 14 amino acids. Trimming cost V 5 bases and J 7 bases; bases outside gene matches: 8. The CDR3 DNA sequence: TGTGCCAGCAGCCCGAACAGGGACAGCCAGCCCCAGCATTTT. As protein: CASSPNRDSQPQHF.

The rearrangement uses TRBV25-1 and TRBJ2-7, with TRBD2 identical over 7 bases. Germline V lookup: CDR1 MGHDK, CDR2 SYGVNS. After removal of 3 bases from V and 10 bases from J, the junction contained 12 bases not matched to a gene. The CDR3 spans 14 residues. CDR3 sequence reads: CASSEGGARFSQYF. The CDR3 DNA reads as TGTGCCAGCAGTGAGGGAGGGGCTAGGTTCTCACAGTACTTC.

As to this clone: This CDR3 is also generated by other DNA sequences in the sample. The chain couples TRBV12-3 or TRBV12-4 to TRBJ2-5; no definite D call. Trimming took off 6 bases at V and 1 base at J, with 3 bases between the two ends. This CDR3 spans 11 amino acids. The CDR3 is CASSLQETQYF. CDR3 coding DNA: TGTGCCAGCAGCCTCCAAGAGACCCAGTACTTC.

The chain carries TRBV30 and TRBJ2-7; 9 nucleotides align to TRBD2. The CDR3 is 14 amino acids. Per the germline V gene, CDR1 is GTSNPN and CDR2 is SVGIG (reference sequence). V lost 2 bases, J lost 2 bases, and 4 bases stayed unmatched. CDR3: CAWSSGGGAYEQYF. The CDR3, as DNA: TGTGCCTGGAGTAGTGGCGGGGGGGCCTACGAGCAGTACTTC.

The gene calls are TRBV7-8 and TRBJ1-1; no firm D call. From germline, CDR1 is SGHVS and CDR2 FQNEAQ. V lost 1 base, J lost 4 bases, and 7 bases lay in between. The CDR3 contains 13 residues. The chain's CDR3 is CASSLGEATEAFF. The CDR3 nucleotides read TGTGCCAGCAGCTTAGGGGAGGCCACTGAAGCTTTCTTT.

J is TRBJ1-1 and V is TRBV5-1, with D possibly TRBD1 on 5 matching bases. Between the trimmed V and J ends, which lost 1 base and 3 bases, there was a span of 10 bases. Germline CDR1 SGHRS, CDR2 YFSETQ. CDR3 length: 14 residues. DNA of the CDR3: TGCGCCAGCAGCTTGAACGGGGGGGACACTGAAGCTTTCTTT. Encoded protein: CASSLNGGDTEAFF.

The CDR3 DNA reads as TGTGCCAGCAGCCAATCATCGACAGGGGGGAAACTGTTTTTT. Its protein product is CASSQSSTGGKLFF. The chain joins TRBV3-1 (or the pseudogene TRBV3-2) to TRBJ1-4, with 9 bases fitting TRBD1. This CDR3 is built from 14 residues. Germline CDR1 is LGHDT and CDR2 is YNNKEL (reference sequence). V lost 2 bases, J lost 11 bases, and 6 bases stayed unmatched.

The gene calls are TRBV2 and TRBJ2-7; D unclear. CDR3 length equals 14 residues. The germline gives CDR1 SNHLY, CDR2 FYNNEI. Trimming stripped 3 bases from V and 2 bases from J, with 11 bases between. The CDR3 bases are TGTGCCAGCAGTGATACGCAGATCACCTACGAGCAGTACTTC. Its protein is CASSDTQITYEQYF.

On this clone: Other DNA sequences in the same sample also yield this CDR3. The V call is TRBV12-3 or TRBV12-4, the J call TRBJ1-5; no clear D gene. The CDR3 sequence is 13 residues long. V was clipped by 5 bases and J by 4 bases, with 9 bases between them. The CDR3 bases are TGTGCCAGCAGTCCCGGAGGGAATCAGCCCCAGCATTTT. This encodes CASSPGGNQPQHF.

The rearrangement links TRBV4-1 to TRBJ1-2; 11 bases align to TRBD1. The CDR3 has 16 residues. V trimming: 3 bases; J trimming: 3 bases; junction bases outside the gene matches: 6. Germline CDR1 is MGHRA and CDR2 is YSYEKL. CDR3 sequence: CASSQGQGVAHYGYTF. In nucleotides, the CDR3 is TGCGCCAGCAGCCAGGGACAGGGGGTCGCCCACTATGGCTACACCTTC.